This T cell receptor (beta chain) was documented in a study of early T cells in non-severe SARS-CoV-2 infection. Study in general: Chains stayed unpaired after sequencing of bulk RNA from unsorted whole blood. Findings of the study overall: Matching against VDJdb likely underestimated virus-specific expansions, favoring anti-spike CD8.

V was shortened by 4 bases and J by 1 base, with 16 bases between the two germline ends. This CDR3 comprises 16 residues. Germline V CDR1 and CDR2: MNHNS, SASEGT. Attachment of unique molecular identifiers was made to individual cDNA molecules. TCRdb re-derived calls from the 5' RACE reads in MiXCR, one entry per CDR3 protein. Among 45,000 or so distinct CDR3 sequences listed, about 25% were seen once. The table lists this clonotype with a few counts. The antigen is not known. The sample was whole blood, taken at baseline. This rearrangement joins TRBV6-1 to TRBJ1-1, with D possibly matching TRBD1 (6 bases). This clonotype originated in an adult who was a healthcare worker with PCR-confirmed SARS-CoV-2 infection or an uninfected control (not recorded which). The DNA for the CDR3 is TGTGCCAGCAGTGTATACAGGGTCGATAGGAACACTGAAGCTTTCTTT. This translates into CASSVYRVDRNTEAFF.